The clone carrying this T cell receptor beta chain was counted once. Its antigen is still unknown. This record belongs to a study of PD-L1 blockade in urothelial cancer. Study summary: T cells were recovered from blood samples at a median of 141,255. Overall study findings and caveats: Durable-benefit patients expanded tumor-associated blood clones more at 3 weeks.

CDR1 MNHNY and CDR2 SVGAGI come from the germline V gene (reference sequence). The CDR3 has 15 residues. With 0 bases clipped from V and 0 bases from J, the junction kept 1 base outside the gene matches. Spike-ins of synthetic TCR analog templates went into each PCR. Data came from immunoSEQ multiplex PCR; TCRdb stores just in-frame clones and leaves some out. Counted here are about 82,000 clones, roughly 82% occurring once; the ten biggest clones make up more than 9%. The V call is TRBV6-6, the J call TRBJ1-1; 7 bases agree with TRBD1. Specimen: PBMCs, collected around atezolizumab (anti-PD-L1) treatment. This clonotype originated in a man between 65 and 80 years old with urothelial cancer. CDR3 residues: CASSYSGQLNTEAFF. The DNA for the CDR3 is TGTGCCAGCAGTTACTCGGGACAGCTGAACACTGAAGCTTTCTTT.